A single T cell receptor beta chain is shown here with its context. Its antigen is unknown. The germline V gene has CDR1 SGHTA and CDR2 FQGNSA. The length of the CDR3 is 16 residues. The sample is drawn from a study of T cells expressing NK-cell markers. Each CDR3 protein gets one entry in TCRdb, which reprocessed the 5' RACE reads and gives no DNA. The repertoire shows about 260,000 distinct CDR3 sequences; the top ten hold 4.2%. Regarding the study as a whole: Clones of NKG2C+ T cells that had expanded were of unclear HCMV specificity. A range of about 1.0-8% of CD8+ T cells consisted of dominant NKG2C+ clonotypes in 5 to 7 donors.

The source of this sequence is a woman between 18 and 70 years old in good health. The sequenced material came from blood T cells: a sorted CD56 or NKG2C T cell subset, CD4+ or CD8+ T cells, or bulk PBMC T cells (not recorded which). The genes are TRBV7-2 and TRBJ2-1; the TCRdb D gene call, TRBD1, has no DNA to confirm it. CDR3 sequence: CASSSDGGVSYNEQFF.